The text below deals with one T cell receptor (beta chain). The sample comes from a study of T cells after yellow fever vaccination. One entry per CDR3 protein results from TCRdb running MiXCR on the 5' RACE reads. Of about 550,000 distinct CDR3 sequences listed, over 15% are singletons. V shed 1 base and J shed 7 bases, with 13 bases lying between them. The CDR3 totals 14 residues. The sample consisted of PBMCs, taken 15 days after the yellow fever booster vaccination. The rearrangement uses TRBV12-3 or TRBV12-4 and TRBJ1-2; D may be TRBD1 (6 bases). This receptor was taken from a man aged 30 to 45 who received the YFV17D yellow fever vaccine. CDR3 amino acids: CASSLEQGYGGYTF. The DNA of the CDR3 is TGTGCCAGCAGTTTAGAACAGGGCTACGGTGGCTACACCTTC.